This T cell receptor (beta chain) was sequenced for a study of blood T cells in healthy people across ages. The table lists this clonotype with a few counts. The length of the CDR3 is 14 residues. Germline CDR1 reads LGHNA; CDR2 reads YSLEER. The ends were cut back, 4 bases at V and 4 bases at J, with 13 bases in the middle. Using a J-beta primer mix together with a sample-barcoded 5' primer, a second PCR was run for about 7 to 12 cycles. TCRdb analysed the 5' RACE reads with MiXCR anew, one entry per CDR3 protein. There are about 570,000 distinct CDR3 sequences in the sample; 27% occur only once, and 18% lies in the top ten.

J is TRBJ1-2 and V is TRBV4-3; TRBD1 is a possible D gene (5 bases). The sequence was collected from a woman in her seventies in good health. The sample consisted of blood. DNA for the CDR3: TGCGCCAGCAGCCTGGGGGGTTGGGGCTATGGCTACACCTTC. This translates into CASSLGGWGYGYTF.